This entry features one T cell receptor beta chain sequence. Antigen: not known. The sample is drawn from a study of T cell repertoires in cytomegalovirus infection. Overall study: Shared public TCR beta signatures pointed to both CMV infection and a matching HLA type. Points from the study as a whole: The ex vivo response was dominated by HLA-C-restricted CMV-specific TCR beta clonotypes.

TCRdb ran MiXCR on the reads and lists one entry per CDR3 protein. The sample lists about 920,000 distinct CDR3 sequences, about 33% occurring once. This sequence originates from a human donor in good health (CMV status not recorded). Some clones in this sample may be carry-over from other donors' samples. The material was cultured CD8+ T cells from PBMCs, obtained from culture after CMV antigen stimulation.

DNA for the CDR3: TGTGCCAGCAGTTTGACTTACAGGATTGAGTACAATGAGCAGTTCTTC. Its translation: CASSLTYRIEYNEQFF. The J gene is TRBJ2-1, the V gene TRBV27; maybe TRBD1 (5 bases). CDR3 length: 16 residues. V gave up 3 bases and J gave up 4 bases, with 16 bases separating them. CDR1 is MNHEY and CDR2 is SMNVEV in the germline V gene (reference sequence).